A selection of T cell receptor beta chains follows, all from one sample in a study of blood T cell repertoires in COVID-19. Produced via immunoSEQ multiplex PCR; TCRdb's table is partial and in-frame only. This repertoire shows over 150,000 clones, 75% to 90% found once; its top ten account for 1.1%. Source material: peripheral blood. Every receptor here comes from a man aged 30 to 45 with acute or convalescent COVID-19. Each CDR3 is given without its conserved first and last residue. Fields, in order: V gene, CDR3 protein.

>TRBV29-1
STRQGEIGAYEQY
>TRBV6-1
ASSDGTGGWTEAF
>TRBV9
ASSVRGTGNSPLH
>TRBV4-1
ASSQDGWGALRYTGELF
>TRBV30
AWSASGQGANQPQH
>TRBV7-2
ASSLGGVAVQY
>TRBV3-1/TRBV3-2
ASSLPGQPSYGYT
>TRBV27
ASRLQGDQRGYT
>TRBV7-6
ASSRTAGALTDTQY
>TRBV5-8
ASSLWTGGEQPQH
>TRBV27
ASSELGRVSNEQF
>TRBV13
ASSPVDIRAGTGELF
>TRBV18
ASSPSRGLANTIY
>TRBV10-1
AESAGGESPTNYGYT
>TRBV27
ASSHGQDGYGYT
>TRBV27
ASSLGPQRTYNEQF
>TRBV7-9
ASSLAGFNTGAF
>TRBV10-3
AIQSGAGESDTQY
>TRBV2
ASNGEGVAYNSPLH
>TRBV7-2
ASSLALAGVQSEQY
>TRBV3-1/TRBV3-2
ASSQRGGQPQH
>TRBV30
AWSGGGNQPQH
>TRBV3-1/TRBV3-2
ASGLLGQGTEKLF
>TRBV30
AWSGDRAAYEQY
>TRBV5-1
ASSPGTDQYSNQPQH
>TRBV30
AWSAGSGLGANVLT
>TRBV21-1
ATQGGGGPYNEQF
>TRBV7-9
ASSLGLAGHTDTQY
>TRBV5-6
ASSLFRGHQPQH
>TRBV7-9
ASSPRSTANIQY
>TRBV3-1/TRBV3-2
ASSQVGGTLAKNIQY
>TRBV27
ASSHGDRNTEAF
>TRBV29-1
SVGRPGNEQF
>TRBV7-2
ASSLNPYRGPSSNQPQH
>TRBV7-8
ASSPQRGGPLQRTGELF
>TRBV5-1
ASSLVAGYNEQF
>TRBV5-5
ASSLSTANTGELF
>TRBV7-9
ASSAGTGDTGELF
>TRBV28
ASSFFGQGRQETQY